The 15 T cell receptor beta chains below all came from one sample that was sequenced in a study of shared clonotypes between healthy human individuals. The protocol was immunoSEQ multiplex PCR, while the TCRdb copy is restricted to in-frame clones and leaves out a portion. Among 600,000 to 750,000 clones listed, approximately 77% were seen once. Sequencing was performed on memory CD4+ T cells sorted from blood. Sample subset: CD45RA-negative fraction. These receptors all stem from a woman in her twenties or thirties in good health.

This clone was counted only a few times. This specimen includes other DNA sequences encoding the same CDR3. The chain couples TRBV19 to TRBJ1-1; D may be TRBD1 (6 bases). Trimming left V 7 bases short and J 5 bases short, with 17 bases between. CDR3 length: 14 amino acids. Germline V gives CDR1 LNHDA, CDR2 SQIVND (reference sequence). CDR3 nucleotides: TGTGCCAGTACCTCGGGGAGGGGGGGTACTGAAGCTTTCTTT. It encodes CASTSGRGGTEAFF.

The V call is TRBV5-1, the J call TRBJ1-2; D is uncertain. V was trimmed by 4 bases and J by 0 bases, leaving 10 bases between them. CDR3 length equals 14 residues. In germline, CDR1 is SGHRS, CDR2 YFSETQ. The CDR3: CASSASGANYGYTF. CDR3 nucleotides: TGCGCCAGCAGCGCCTCAGGAGCTAACTATGGCTACACCTTC.

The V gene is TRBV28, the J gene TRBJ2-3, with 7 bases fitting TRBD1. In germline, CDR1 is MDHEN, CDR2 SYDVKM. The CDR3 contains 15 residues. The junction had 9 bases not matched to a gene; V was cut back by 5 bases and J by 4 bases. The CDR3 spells CASSPLDRESDTQYF. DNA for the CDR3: TGTGCCAGCAGTCCGCTTGACAGGGAATCAGATACGCAGTATTTT.

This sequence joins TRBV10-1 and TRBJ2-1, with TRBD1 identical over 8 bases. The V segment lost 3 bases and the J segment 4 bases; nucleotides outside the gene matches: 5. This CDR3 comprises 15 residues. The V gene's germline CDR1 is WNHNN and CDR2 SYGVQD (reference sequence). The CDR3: CASSERTGLYNEQFF. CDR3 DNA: TGCGCCAGCAGTGAACGGACAGGGCTATACAATGAGCAGTTCTTC.

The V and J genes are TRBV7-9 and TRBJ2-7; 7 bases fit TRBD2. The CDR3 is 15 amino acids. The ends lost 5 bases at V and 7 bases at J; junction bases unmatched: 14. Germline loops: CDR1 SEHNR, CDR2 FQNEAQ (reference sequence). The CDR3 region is CASSQGAGRVQEQYF. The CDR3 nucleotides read TGTGCCAGCAGCCAAGGAGCGGGGAGAGTACAGGAGCAGTACTTC.

This CDR3 reads CSARRGYTF. The CDR3 DNA sequence: TGCAGTGCTAGGCGTGGCTACACCTTC. The chain couples TRBV20-1 to TRBJ1-2, with unresolved D. This CDR3 spans 9 amino acids. The V gene lost 3 bases and the J gene lost 7 bases, with 3 bases spanning the gap. From germline, CDR1 is DFQATT and CDR2 SNEGSKA (reference sequence).

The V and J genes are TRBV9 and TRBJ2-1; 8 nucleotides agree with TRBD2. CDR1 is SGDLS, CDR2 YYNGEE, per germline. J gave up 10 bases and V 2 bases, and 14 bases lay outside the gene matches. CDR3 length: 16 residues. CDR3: CASSVSTGTRGDEQFF. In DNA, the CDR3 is TGTGCCAGCAGCGTTTCAACCGGGACTAGAGGTGACGAGCAGTTCTTC.

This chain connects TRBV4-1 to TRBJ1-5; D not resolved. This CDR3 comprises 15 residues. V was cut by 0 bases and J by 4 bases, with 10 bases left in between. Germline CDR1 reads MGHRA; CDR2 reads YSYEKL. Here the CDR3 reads CASSQDAGKNQPQHF. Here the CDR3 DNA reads TGCGCCAGCAGCCAAGATGCGGGGAAGAATCAGCCCCAGCATTTT.

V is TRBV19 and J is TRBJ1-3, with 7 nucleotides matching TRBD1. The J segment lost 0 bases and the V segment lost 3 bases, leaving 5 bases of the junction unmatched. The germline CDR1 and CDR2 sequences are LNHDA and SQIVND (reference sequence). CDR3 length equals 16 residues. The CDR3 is CASSISRGTSGNTIYF. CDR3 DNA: TGTGCCAGTAGTATCTCCAGGGGGACCTCTGGAAACACCATATATTTT.

The CDR3 loop reads CASSSMTMGDAYEQYF. The CDR3 coding sequence is TGCGCCAGCAGCTCGATGACTATGGGGGACGCCTACGAGCAGTACTTC. V usage is TRBV5-1 and J usage is TRBJ2-7; either TRBD1 or TRBD2 may supply D (5 bases each). This CDR3 has 16 amino acids. Trimming pared 3 bases from V and 2 bases from J, leaving 18 bases between. The germline V gene encodes CDR1 SGHRS and CDR2 YFSETQ.

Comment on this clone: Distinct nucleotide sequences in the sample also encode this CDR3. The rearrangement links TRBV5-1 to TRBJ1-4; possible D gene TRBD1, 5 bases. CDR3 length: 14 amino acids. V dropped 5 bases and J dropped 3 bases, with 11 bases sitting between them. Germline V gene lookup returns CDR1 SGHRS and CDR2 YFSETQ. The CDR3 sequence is CASSLGGSNEKLFF. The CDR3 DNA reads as TGCGCCAGCAGTCTCGGGGGATCTAATGAAAAACTGTTTTTT.

CDR3 amino acids: CASSLGGEGEQYF. The CDR3 DNA reads as TGTGCCAGCAGTTTAGGGGGAGAGGGCGAGCAGTACTTC. The rearrangement links TRBV28 to TRBJ2-7; D could derive from TRBD1 or TRBD2 (5 bases each). Germline V gives CDR1 MDHEN, CDR2 SYDVKM. This CDR3 contains 13 residues. Trimming removed 2 bases at V and 6 bases at J, with 11 bases between.

The CDR3 spells CASSRTGAFQETQYF. The CDR3 DNA is TGTGCCAGCAGTAGGACAGGGGCTTTCCAAGAGACCCAGTACTTC. The rearrangement uses TRBV25-1 and TRBJ2-5, with 9 bases aligning to TRBD1. The CDR3 covers 15 residues. Germline V lookup: CDR1 MGHDK, CDR2 SYGVNS. J lost 1 base, V lost 5 bases, and 5 bases had no gene match. The whole variable domain, filled in from reference TRBV25-1 and TRBJ2-5, reads EADIYQTPRYLVIGTGKKITLECSQTMGHDKMYWYQQDPGMELHLIHYSYGVNSTEKGDLSSESTVSRIRTEHFPLTLESARPSHTSQYLCASSRTGAFQETQYFGPGTRLLVL.

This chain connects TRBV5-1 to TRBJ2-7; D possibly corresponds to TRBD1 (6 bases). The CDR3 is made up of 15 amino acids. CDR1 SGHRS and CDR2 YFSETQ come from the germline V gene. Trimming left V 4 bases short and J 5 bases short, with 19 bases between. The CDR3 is CASSMSSGHQDEQYF. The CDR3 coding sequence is TGCGCCAGCAGCATGTCTTCGGGACATCAGGACGAGCAGTACTTC.

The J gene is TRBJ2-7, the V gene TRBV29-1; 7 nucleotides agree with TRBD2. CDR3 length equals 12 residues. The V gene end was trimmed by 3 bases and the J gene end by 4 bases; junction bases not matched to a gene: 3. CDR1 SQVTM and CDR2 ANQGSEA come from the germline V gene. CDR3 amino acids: CSVDKLAYEQYF. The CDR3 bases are TGCAGCGTTGATAAACTAGCGTACGAGCAGTACTTC.